The rows below give T cell receptor beta chains drawn from one sample of a study of blood T cell repertoires in COVID-19. This table comes from immunoSEQ multiplex PCR, and its TCRdb copy is limited to in-frame clones, with some not included. This table holds about 190,000 clones, 83% found once. Sequencing input: peripheral blood. All receptors derive from a woman aged 40 to 55 with acute or convalescent COVID-19. CDR3s include the opening cysteine and the closing phenylalanine or tryptophan. The order of the fields is D gene, V gene, CDR3 length, J gene, clone size, CDR3 protein, CDR3 DNA. The D gene is left open where the match is weak. A row's size may be missing; if present it is once, few, many or a size class.

d_call: .; v_call: TRBV4-1; cdr3_length: 12; j_call: TRBJ1-1; clone_size: .; cdr3_aa: CASSQDLTEAFF; cdr3_nt: TGCGCCAGCAGCCAAGATCTCACTGAAGCTTTCTTT
d_call: TRBD1; v_call: TRBV3-1/TRBV3-2; cdr3_length: 14; j_call: TRBJ2-2; clone_size: .; cdr3_aa: CASSLLQGSGELFF; cdr3_nt: TGTGCCAGCAGCCTACTACAGGGGTCCGGGGAGCTGTTTTTT
d_call: .; v_call: TRBV18; cdr3_length: 16; j_call: TRBJ2-6; clone_size: .; cdr3_aa: CASSNGGRSAANVLTF; cdr3_nt: TGTGCCAGCTCCAACGGAGGCCGGTCTGCGGCCAACGTCCTGACTTTC
d_call: TRBD1; v_call: TRBV10-1; cdr3_length: 14; j_call: TRBJ1-2; clone_size: .; cdr3_aa: CASSPQGGPIGYTF; cdr3_nt: TGCGCCAGCAGCCCACAGGGGGGTCCGATTGGCTACACCTTC
d_call: TRBD1; v_call: TRBV7-9; cdr3_length: 15; j_call: TRBJ1-2; clone_size: .; cdr3_aa: CASSPNPTRGLGYTF; cdr3_nt: TGTGCCAGCAGCCCGAATCCCACTAGGGGGCTCGGCTACACCTTC
d_call: .; v_call: TRBV5-1; cdr3_length: 14; j_call: TRBJ2-5; clone_size: few; cdr3_aa: CASRPGAVAETQYF; cdr3_nt: TGCGCCAGCAGACCAGGGGCGGTCGCAGAGACCCAGTACTTC
d_call: .; v_call: TRBV28; cdr3_length: 12; j_call: TRBJ2-7; clone_size: .; cdr3_aa: CASNLARQRQYF; cdr3_nt: TGTGCCAGCAACCTAGCGAGGCAAAGGCAGTACTTC
d_call: TRBD1; v_call: TRBV11-2; cdr3_length: 14; j_call: TRBJ1-5; clone_size: .; cdr3_aa: CASSFQGANQPQHF; cdr3_nt: TGTGCCAGCAGCTTTCAGGGGGCTAATCAGCCCCAGCATTTT
d_call: .; v_call: TRBV28; cdr3_length: 15; j_call: TRBJ1-1; clone_size: .; cdr3_aa: CASSLTGGGGTEAFF; cdr3_nt: TGTGCCAGCAGCCTCACGGGGGGAGGGGGCACTGAAGCTTTCTTT
d_call: .; v_call: TRBV29-1; cdr3_length: 12; j_call: TRBJ1-2; clone_size: .; cdr3_aa: CSVVRGPYGYTF; cdr3_nt: TGCAGCGTTGTGCGGGGCCCCTATGGCTACACCTTC
d_call: .; v_call: TRBV11-2; cdr3_length: 17; j_call: TRBJ1-2; clone_size: once; cdr3_aa: CASSLTGGGSLASGYTF; cdr3_nt: TGTGCCAGCAGCCTTACCGGGGGGGGTAGCCTGGCGAGTGGCTACACCTTC
d_call: .; v_call: TRBV4-2; cdr3_length: 14; j_call: TRBJ1-2; clone_size: .; cdr3_aa: CASSQEIRDKSYTF; cdr3_nt: TGTGCCAGCAGCCAAGAAATCCGGGATAAGAGCTACACCTTC
d_call: .; v_call: TRBV6-6; cdr3_length: 11; j_call: TRBJ1-1; clone_size: .; cdr3_aa: CASSGDTEAFF; cdr3_nt: TGTGCCAGTTCAGGGGACACTGAAGCTTTCTTT
d_call: .; v_call: TRBV12-2; cdr3_length: 22; j_call: TRBJ2-7; clone_size: .; cdr3_aa: CASRLARRQASSGTLLPSEQYF; cdr3_nt: TGTGCAAGTCGCTTAGCTAGAAGACAGGCATCTAGCGGGACTCTACTACCGTCCGAGCAGTACTTC
d_call: .; v_call: TRBV7-9; cdr3_length: 14; j_call: TRBJ2-7; clone_size: .; cdr3_aa: CASSLVGQTYEQYF; cdr3_nt: TGTGCCAGCAGCTTAGTCGGACAGACTTACGAGCAGTACTTC
d_call: .; v_call: TRBV14; cdr3_length: 19; j_call: TRBJ2-7; clone_size: .; cdr3_aa: CASSQVRGLAVSAGGEQYF; cdr3_nt: TGTGCCAGCAGCCAAGTCCGAGGCCTAGCTGTCTCCGCAGGAGGTGAGCAGTACTTC
d_call: TRBD1; v_call: TRBV27; cdr3_length: 17; j_call: TRBJ2-1; clone_size: .; cdr3_aa: CASSFITGTVHYNEQFF; cdr3_nt: TGTGCCAGCAGTTTCATAACCGGGACAGTCCACTACAATGAGCAGTTCTTC
d_call: TRBD2; v_call: TRBV5-8; cdr3_length: 15; j_call: TRBJ2-1; clone_size: .; cdr3_aa: CASSLYLAGANEQFF; cdr3_nt: TGTGCCAGCAGCTTGTATCTAGCGGGGGCTAATGAGCAGTTCTTC
d_call: .; v_call: TRBV18; cdr3_length: 11; j_call: TRBJ2-5; clone_size: .; cdr3_aa: CASSSRETQYF; cdr3_nt: TGTGCCAGCTCGTCGAGGGAGACCCAGTACTTC
d_call: .; v_call: TRBV12-1; cdr3_length: 13; j_call: TRBJ1-5; clone_size: few; cdr3_aa: CASSRWTDQPQHF; cdr3_nt: TGTGCCAGCAGCAGATGGACAGATCAGCCCCAGCATTTT
d_call: .; v_call: TRBV7-3; cdr3_length: 14; j_call: TRBJ1-1; clone_size: .; cdr3_aa: CASSLMEGGTEAFF; cdr3_nt: TGTGCCAGCAGCTTAATGGAGGGAGGCACTGAAGCTTTCTTT
d_call: .; v_call: TRBV7-9; cdr3_length: 14; j_call: TRBJ1-1; clone_size: .; cdr3_aa: CASSLMVSSPEAFF; cdr3_nt: TGTGCCAGCAGCTTAATGGTGTCGAGCCCTGAAGCTTTCTTT
d_call: .; v_call: TRBV5-6; cdr3_length: 14; j_call: TRBJ2-7; clone_size: .; cdr3_aa: CASSLLGNSYEQYF; cdr3_nt: TGTGCCAGCAGCTTGTTGGGCAACTCCTACGAGCAGTACTTC